Below, 24 T cell receptor beta chains from the same sample are listed, as sequenced in a study of memory CD4+ T cells and cytomegalovirus serostatus (dated by TCRdb to the late 2010s). A FACSAria II was used to sort memory CD4+ T cells, defined as single viable CD3+CD4+CD8-CD45RO+ cells. The library was made by the immunoSEQ multiplex PCR assay. Entries here come from immuneACCESS through TCRdb and include only in-frame sequences with V and J called. Some clones fail to appear in such tables; in the studies checked, an unresolved V gene covers under half of the shortfall, and the cause of the remainder is unknown. The sample has 85,000 to 100,000 clones on record, 80% of them singletons. The ten largest clones represent roughly 4% of the sample. Sequencing was carried out using memory CD4+ T cells from blood. The receptors originated from an adult in good health and CMV-seropositive.

Comment on this clone: The same CDR3 also results from other DNA sequences found in this sample. The chain recombines TRBV5-1 with TRBJ2-5; D possibly corresponds to TRBD1 (5 bases). The CDR3 runs to 14 residues. Trimming removed 0 bases at V and 2 bases at J, with 8 bases between. Germline-derived CDR1 and CDR2 are SGHRS and YFSETQ. The CDR3: CASSLGQGQETQYF. DNA for the CDR3: TGCGCCAGCAGCTTGGGCCAGGGACAAGAGACCCAGTACTTC.

The rearrangement uses TRBV18 and TRBJ1-1; D not resolved. The CDR3 is 14 amino acids. V lost 4 bases and J 4 bases, leaving 13 bases between the germline ends. CDR1 and CDR2 (germline): KGHSH, LQKENI. CDR3 bases: TGTGCCAGCTCACAGGCCTCTTCAAGCACTGAAGCTTTCTTT. Its translation is CASSQASSSTEAFF.

This clone was observed a few times. V gene TRBV5-6 combines with J gene TRBJ2-7; TRBD1 might be the D (5 bases). V lost 0 bases and J 0 bases, leaving 13 bases between the germline ends. The CDR3 sequence is 16 residues long. Germline CDR1 reads SGHDT; CDR2 reads YYEEEE. This CDR3 reads CASSLEGSGISYEQYF. For the CDR3, the DNA is TGTGCCAGCAGCTTGGAGGGGTCAGGGATCTCCTACGAGCAGTACTTC.

The V and J genes are TRBV7-9 and TRBJ2-1, with D uncertain. The germline V gene encodes CDR1 SEHNR and CDR2 FQNEAQ (reference sequence). Trimming removed 5 bases from V and 7 bases from J, with 9 bases in between. This CDR3 is built from 12 residues. The CDR3 sequence is CASSPVGNEQFF. CDR3 in DNA: TGTGCCAGCAGCCCCGTGGGGAATGAGCAGTTCTTC.

This clone was detected once. The chain joins TRBV18 to TRBJ1-1; D is possibly TRBD1 (5 bases). From germline, CDR1 is KGHSH and CDR2 LQKENI. V dropped 3 bases and J dropped 0 bases, with 11 bases sitting between them. This CDR3 region has 15 residues. In DNA form, the CDR3 reads TGTGCCAGCTCACCGCCAGGGTCTGTGAACACTGAAGCTTTCTTT. This translates into CASSPPGSVNTEAFF.

DNA for the CDR3: TGTGCCAGCAGCCCAAACAGGGACGAGCAGTACTTC. Its protein is CASSPNRDEQYF. This sequence joins TRBV7-3 and TRBJ2-7, with D possibly TRBD1 on 6 matching bases. Germline assignment: CDR1 SGHTA and CDR2 FQGTGA. The CDR3 sequence is 12 residues long. The germline V and J ends were trimmed by 5 bases and 5 bases, with 10 bases remaining between them. Full variable domain (rest looked up from reference TRBV7-3 and TRBJ2-7): GAGVSQTPSNKVTEKGKYVELRCDPISGHTALYWYRQSLGQGPEFLIYFQGTGAADDSGLPNDRFFAVRPEGSVSTLKIQRTERGDSAVYLCASSPNRDEQYFGPGTRLTVT.

The chain carries TRBV5-6 and TRBJ2-5; 13 nucleotides align to TRBD2. The tail of the sequence fits TRBJ2-7 better, so the J call may be wrong. The CDR3 contains 15 residues. Germline values: CDR1 SGHDT, CDR2 YYEEEE. CDR3 loop: CASSWGLAGTYEQYF. DNA of the CDR3: TGTGCCAGCAGCTGGGGACTAGCGGGAACCTACGAGCAGTACTTC.

This clone was picked up one time. The chain carries TRBV30 and TRBJ1-5; possibly TRBD1 for D (6 bases). The CDR3 loop spans 13 amino acids. Trimming removed 5 bases at V and 3 bases at J, with 11 bases between. Germline V gene data show CDR1 as GTSNPN and CDR2 as SVGIG (reference sequence). The CDR3 region is CAWAGQFNQPQHF. CDR3 in DNA: TGTGCCTGGGCGGGACAATTCAATCAGCCCCAGCATTTT.

CDR3 sequence: CASGRGFDEQYF. CDR3 DNA sequence: TGTGCCAGTGGACGAGGATTTGACGAGCAGTACTTC. The V and J genes are TRBV19 and TRBJ2-7, with D unresolved. The CDR3 is made up of 12 amino acids. Trimming removed 8 bases at V and 5 bases at J, with 13 bases between. Germline assignment: CDR1 LNHDA and CDR2 SQIVND (reference sequence).

Details on this clone: Other DNA sequences within the sample encode an identical CDR3. This sequence joins TRBV30 and TRBJ2-4; D might be TRBD2 (6 bases). Germline V CDR1 and CDR2: GTSNPN, SVGIG (reference sequence). V lost 0 bases and J lost 6, with 9 bases in between. The CDR3 is 13 amino acids. The CDR3 region is CAWSVRGGNIQYF. The CDR3 region has the DNA TGTGCCTGGAGTGTAAGGGGAGGAAACATTCAGTACTTC.

This clone has a handful of counts. The chain combines TRBV29-1 with TRBJ1-1; D ambiguous. V lost 7 bases and J 0 bases, leaving 9 bases between the germline ends. Germline V gene sequence: CDR1 SQVTM, CDR2 ANQGSEA. This CDR3 has 12 amino acids. CDR3: CSGRHLNTEAFF. As DNA, the CDR3 is TGCAGCGGGAGGCATTTGAACACTGAAGCTTTCTTT.

The chain couples TRBV6-1 to TRBJ2-3; D might be TRBD1 (5 bases). Trimming shortened V by 8 bases and J by 1 base, and 16 bases separated the two germline ends. The CDR3 contains 15 residues. CDR1 and CDR2 from the germline V gene are MNHNS and SASEGT. CDR3 bases: TGTGCCAGCTGGTTCAGGGTTGGAGGCACAGATACGCAGTATTTT. This codes for CASWFRVGGTDTQYF.

The chain is built from TRBV4-3 and TRBJ2-5, with TRBD2 identical over 12 bases. The CDR3 length is 16 residues. Trimming at V came to 0 bases and at J to 5 bases, leaving 4 bases not matched to a gene. From germline, CDR1 is LGHNA and CDR2 YSLEER. CDR3 region: CASSQEGLAGRETQYF. CDR3 in DNA: TGCGCCAGCAGCCAAGAAGGACTAGCGGGAAGGGAGACCCAGTACTTC.

The chain carries TRBV19 and TRBJ1-4; no definite D call. Germline values: CDR1 LNHDA, CDR2 SQIVND (reference sequence). The CDR3 loop spans 15 amino acids. The germline V and J ends were trimmed by 3 bases and 1 base, with 9 bases remaining between them. CDR3 nucleotides: TGTGCCAGTAGTATCAGAGTGGGAACTAATGAAAAACTGTTTTTT. As protein: CASSIRVGTNEKLFF.

This clone was seen only once. The gene calls are TRBV19 and TRBJ2-5; possible D gene TRBD1, 6 bases. From germline, CDR1 is LNHDA and CDR2 SQIVND (reference sequence). The CDR3 sequence is 14 residues long. The V gene lost 1 base and the J gene lost 1 base, with 7 bases spanning the gap. The CDR3 DNA follows: TGTGCCAGTAGTATAGTAGGGGGCCAAGAGACCCAGTACTTC. Its protein is CASSIVGGQETQYF.

The gene calls are TRBV11-2 and TRBJ2-7; D remains unclear. The germline V gene encodes CDR1 SGHAT and CDR2 FQNNGV. Trimming removed 5 bases from V and 3 bases from J, with 26 bases in between. This CDR3 has 18 amino acids. CDR3: CASSPQRSRQANIYEQYF. For the CDR3, the DNA is TGTGCCAGCAGCCCCCAACGGAGTCGGCAGGCTAACATCTACGAGCAGTACTTC.

The chain carries TRBV7-3 and TRBJ1-1, with TRBD1 as a possible D gene (5 bases). Trimming took off 5 bases at V and 10 bases at J, with 23 bases between the two ends. Germline V gives CDR1 SGHTA, CDR2 FQGTGA. This CDR3 has 15 residues. This CDR3 is CASSPTGGDGRTAFF. The CDR3 DNA reads TGTGCCAGCAGCCCAACCGGTGGGGACGGACGGACAGCTTTCTTT.

This clone was recorded a few times. This rearrangement joins TRBV4-3 to TRBJ2-2; D gene unclear. Germline CDR1 LGHNA, CDR2 YSLEER. This CDR3 comprises 16 residues. V lost 4 bases to trimming and J lost 5 bases, with 17 bases between them. The CDR3 region has the DNA TGCGCCAGCAGCCCCTTCCACATTCAGGCGACCGGGGAGCTGTTTTTT. It specifies CASSPFHIQATGELFF.

The V gene is TRBV7-2, the J gene TRBJ2-5, with D unresolved. The CDR3 extends over 13 amino acids. The V gene's germline CDR1 is SGHTA and CDR2 FQGNSA. Trimming took 5 bases from V and 1 from J, leaving 8 bases between them. CDR3 DNA sequence: TGTGCCAGCAGCCCCCCTCCCCAAGAGACCCAGTACTTC. The encoded protein is CASSPPPQETQYF.

A remark on this clone: Compared with germline, one end of the junction differs, possibly owing to a read error. The J gene is TRBJ2-3, the V gene TRBV10-2; D is unclear. CDR3 length: 14 residues. CDR1 and CDR2 from the germline V gene are WSHSY and SAAADI. The CDR3: CASTEPGQSDTQYF. In nucleotides, the CDR3 is TGCGCCAGCACTGAGCCCGGGCAGTCGGATACGCAGTATTTT.

V and J are TRBV28 and TRBJ2-2; 8 positions agree with TRBD1. The CDR3 loop spans 15 amino acids. Germline trimming cut 3 bases from V and 6 bases from J; bases unmatched to any gene: 6. CDR1 and CDR2 (germline): MDHEN, SYDVKM. The CDR3 coding sequence is TGTGCCAGCAGTTTGACAGGGGATGGGTCCGGGGAGCTGTTTTTT. Translating gives CASSLTGDGSGELFF.

With regard to this clone: Distinct nucleotide sequences in the sample also encode this CDR3. This sequence joins TRBV5-4 and TRBJ1-2, with no clear D. In germline, CDR1 is SGHNT, CDR2 YYREEE (reference sequence). Trimming left V 2 bases short and J 6 bases short, with 8 bases between. This CDR3 is built from 12 residues. CDR3 protein: CASSLSGNGYTF. The CDR3, as DNA: TGTGCCAGCAGCTTATCCGGGAATGGCTACACCTTC.

V gene TRBV19 combines with J gene TRBJ2-2; TRBD1 matches 9 bases. J was trimmed by 4 bases and V by 4 bases; bases with no gene match: 7. This CDR3 is 16 amino acids long. Germline values: CDR1 LNHDA, CDR2 SQIVND (reference sequence). The CDR3 region has the DNA TGTGCCAGTAGTAGGACCGGGACAGGGTCCACCGGGGAGCTGTTTTTT. Translated, it gives CASSRTGTGSTGELFF.

The chain carries TRBV5-1 and TRBJ2-3; the D gene is possibly TRBD1 (6 bases). Germline V gives CDR1 SGHRS, CDR2 YFSETQ. Trimming took off 0 bases at V and 4 bases at J, with 6 bases between the two ends. The length of the CDR3 is 13 residues. CDR3 sequence (DNA): TGCGCCAGCAGCTTGGACAGGGCAGATACGCAGTATTTT. Translation: CASSLDRADTQYF.